This T cell receptor (beta chain) was observed in a study of OX40 agonist ivuxolimab in advanced cancers. Study context: The group had a mean age of 60 years, ranged from roughly 20 to 79, and was less than 85% male. General study results and limits: The CD4+ and CD8+ T cells in the blood had expanded clonally by week 6 at 0.1 to 3.0 mg/kg.

This CDR3 contains 15 residues. Trimming pared 5 bases from V and 2 bases from J, leaving 13 bases between. From germline, CDR1 is LNHDA and CDR2 SQIVND (reference sequence). Assay: immunoSEQ multiplex PCR; the TCRdb copy retains only in-frame clones and omits some. The sample includes 30,000 to 40,000 clones, about 74% of them seen just once. In this sample, this clone turned up once. The antigen is undetermined. The receptor was derived from an adult with an advanced solid tumor such as melanoma, head and neck, liver or kidney cancer. The chain employs TRBV19 and TRBJ1-5; weak D call: TRBD1 (6 bases). Sequencing used CD4+ or CD8+ T cells sorted from blood, obtained in a trial of the OX40 agonist ivuxolimab. In nucleotides, the CDR3 is TGTGCCAGTAGTGACAGGTCCAGCGGCAATCAGCCCCAGCATTTT. Translation gives CASSDRSSGNQPQHF.